This T cell receptor beta chain is drawn from a study of T cell responses to AZD1222 COVID-19 vaccine. For the study at large: Samples with a second dose at about 4 or about 12 weeks were pooled together.

The method was immunoSEQ multiplex PCR; TCRdb's version includes in-frame clones alone and lacks a portion of them. The sample lists 80,000 or so clones, nearly 85% seen once, with 2.5% to 3.5% in the top ten. Study-level findings and limits: Nearly half of spike-specific TCRs reportedly go after variant regions that carry no mutations. The breadth and depth of Spike-specific TCRs increased once two AZD1222 doses had been given. Samples come after the peak T cell response, not at day 14.

Notes on this clone: As yet, its antigen is unknown.

Germline trimming cut 4 bases from V and 2 bases from J; bases unmatched to any gene: 6. The CDR3 consists of 14 residues. Germline-derived CDR1 and CDR2 are SQVTM and ANQGSEA. The input for sequencing was peripheral blood, taken on day 0 of AZD1222 vaccination. The chain recombines TRBV29-1 with TRBJ2-5; TRBD2 matches 8 bases. The TCR sequence derives from an adult in good health. CDR3 residues: CSVGNRGGQETQYF. The CDR3 bases are TGCAGCGTTGGGAATCGGGGGGGACAAGAGACCCAGTACTTC.